The 28 T cell receptor beta chains below come from one sample, sequenced in a study of T cell responses to AZD1222 COVID-19 vaccine (TCRdb year 2021). Libraries were prepared through the immunoSEQ multiplex PCR assay. TCRdb took this table from immuneACCESS and kept in-frame rearrangements with V and J called. Such tables lack part of the clones; where checked against another copy, unresolved V genes explain under half of the gap, and the rest is unexplained. This sample comprises around 85,000 clones, 65% to 90% of them detected only once. 5.5% to 7% of the sample comes from the top ten. This specimen's time point label, per the study, means: baseline before first vaccination. This sample comprised peripheral blood, obtained on day 0 of AZD1222 vaccination. The receptors originated from an adult in good health.

This chain uses TRBV7-9 with TRBJ2-3; TRBD1 agrees at 10 bases. The CDR3 totals 16 residues. Germline values: CDR1 SEHNR, CDR2 FQNEAQ (reference sequence). V lost 3 bases to trimming and J lost 9 bases; unmatched junction nucleotides: 12. The CDR3 loop is CASSFDRGPTLGTQYF. The CDR3 bases are TGTGCCAGCAGCTTCGACAGGGGGCCCACCCTGGGGACGCAGTATTTT.

This chain uses TRBV19 with TRBJ1-1; tentative D call: TRBD1 (5 bases). The CDR3 has 13 residues. The ends were cut back, 10 bases at V and 1 base at J, with 13 bases in the middle. Germline V lookup: CDR1 LNHDA, CDR2 SQIVND (reference sequence). CDR3 protein: CATRGRQNTEAFF. In DNA, the CDR3 is TGTGCCACTAGGGGACGACAGAACACTGAAGCTTTCTTT.

This chain joins TRBV7-2 and TRBJ1-2; no clear D. V shed 4 bases and J shed 3 bases, with 12 bases lying between them. This CDR3 has 14 residues. Germline V gene lookup returns CDR1 SGHTA and CDR2 FQGNSA. As DNA, the CDR3 is TGTGCCAGCAGCTCTACGGGTTTCCACTATGGCTACACCTTC. Translation: CASSSTGFHYGYTF.

This clone was seen only once. The chain uses TRBV19 and TRBJ2-7; the D gene is possibly TRBD2 (5 bases). V lost 3 bases and J lost 4, with 10 bases in between. CDR1 LNHDA and CDR2 SQIVND come from the germline V gene (reference sequence). CDR3 length equals 13 residues. CDR3 region: CASSIRGGYEQYF. In DNA form, the CDR3 reads TGTGCCAGTAGTATTAGAGGCGGGTACGAGCAGTACTTC.

This clone was recorded a few times. This chain uses TRBV2 with TRBJ2-1; a weak D match, TRBD2 (6 bases). The CDR3 length is 13 residues. CDR1 and CDR2 (germline): SNHLY, FYNNEI. Trimming cost V 8 bases and J 9 bases, with 17 bases left between them. As DNA, the CDR3 is TGTGCCAGCGGGGCGGGTGCGGGAAGTGAGCAGTTCTTC. This encodes CASGAGAGSEQFF.

CDR3 sequence reads: CAISESYSPVLTF. The CDR3, as DNA: TGTGCCATCAGTGAGTCTTACAGCCCGGTCCTCACCTTC. This chain joins TRBV10-3 and TRBJ1-2; D gene uncertain. This CDR3 is 13 amino acids long. V was shortened by 0 bases and J by 13 bases, with 15 bases between the two germline ends. CDR1 is ENHRY and CDR2 is SYGVKD in the germline V gene.

The chain uses TRBV12-3 or TRBV12-4 and TRBJ1-5; maybe TRBD1 (5 bases). The CDR3 totals 13 residues. V was trimmed by 3 bases and J by 7 bases, leaving 10 bases between them. CDR3 nucleotide sequence: TGTGCCAGCAGTTTTGGCAGGGAACAGCCCCAGCATTTT. Translation gives CASSFGREQPQHF.

The chain employs TRBV11-2 and TRBJ2-5; no reliable D call. The V gene lost 1 base and the J gene lost 5 bases, with 17 bases spanning the gap. The germline V gene has CDR1 SGHAT and CDR2 FQNNGV. The CDR3 is 16 residues long. DNA of the CDR3: TGTGCCAGCAGCTTAGCGCAGGTCTTGGTCGGGGAGACCCAGTACTTC. This encodes CASSLAQVLVGETQYF.

The V call is TRBV24-1, the J call TRBJ1-5; unclear D gene. The CDR3 contains 15 residues. Germline lookup yields CDR1 KGHDR and CDR2 SFDVKD. Trimming cost V 3 bases and J 5 bases, with 13 bases left between them. The CDR3 nucleotides read TGTGCCACCAGTGATGCGAGCGTTGGGGATCAGCCCCAGCATTTT. Its translation: CATSDASVGDQPQHF.

The V call is TRBV5-8, the J call TRBJ1-5; D ambiguous. CDR3 length: 15 residues. The V end was cut by 3 bases, the J end by 0 bases, with 10 bases between. Germline V lookup: CDR1 SGHTS, CDR2 YDEGEE. The CDR3 reads CASSYRDYSNQPQHF. For the CDR3, the DNA is TGTGCCAGCAGCTACAGAGACTATAGCAATCAGCCCCAGCATTTT.

This chain connects TRBV19 to TRBJ1-5; D is unclear. This CDR3 is built from 17 residues. The germline V gene encodes CDR1 LNHDA and CDR2 SQIVND (reference sequence). V lost 4 bases, J lost 2 bases, and 18 bases lay in between. CDR3 residues: CASSNRGFGFGNQPQHF. CDR3 nucleotides: TGTGCCAGTAGTAATCGAGGTTTCGGGTTTGGCAATCAGCCCCAGCATTTT.

This clone came up many times. The chain links TRBV25-1 to TRBJ1-1; D may be TRBD1 (5 bases). CDR1 and CDR2 (germline): MGHDK, SYGVNS. The CDR3 is made up of 14 amino acids. V shed 3 bases and J shed 4 bases, with 12 bases lying between them. CDR3 DNA: TGTGCCAGCAGTGACGGGGGTGAGGTCACTGAAGCTTTCTTT. Translating gives CASSDGGEVTEAFF. The variable domain in full, completed from reference TRBV25-1 and TRBJ1-1, reads EADIYQTPRYLVIGTGKKITLECSQTMGHDKMYWYQQDPGMELHLIHYSYGVNSTEKGDLSSESTVSRIRTEHFPLTLESARPSHTSQYLCASSDGGEVTEAFFGQGTRLTVV.

V and J are TRBV18 and TRBJ1-2; the D gene is possibly TRBD1 (6 bases). The CDR3 runs 14 residues. V dropped 2 bases and J dropped 6 bases, with 13 bases sitting between them. Germline loops: CDR1 KGHSH, CDR2 LQKENI. CDR3 sequence reads: CASSPGGGSDGYTF. For the CDR3, the DNA is TGTGCCAGCTCACCAGGGGGGGGCAGTGATGGCTACACCTTC.

The CDR3 DNA follows: TGTGCCAGCAGCCCGGGGGGGGCCCCCTACGAGCAGTACTTC. Translating it yields CASSPGGAPYEQYF. The chain is built from TRBV7-9 and TRBJ2-7; 8 nucleotides agree with TRBD2. V lost 5 bases and J lost 2; bases outside the gene matches: 5. Germline assignment: CDR1 SEHNR and CDR2 FQNEAQ (reference sequence). The length of the CDR3 is 14 residues.

This clone has just a few counts. The chain links TRBV6-4 to TRBJ1-1, with TRBD1 as a possible D gene (6 bases). From germline, CDR1 is MRHNA and CDR2 SNTAGT. The CDR3 has 15 residues. With 7 bases removed from V and 4 bases from J, the gap between germline ends came to 19 bases. Here the CDR3 reads CASKSYPGAPTEAFF. DNA of the CDR3: TGTGCCAGCAAGTCGTACCCAGGGGCTCCCACTGAAGCTTTCTTT.

The gene calls are TRBV29-1 and TRBJ2-6; D is unclear. CDR1 and CDR2 from the germline V gene are SQVTM and ANQGSEA. The CDR3 is 16 amino acids. Between the trimmed V and J ends, which lost 3 bases and 0 bases, there was a span of 12 bases. CDR3 sequence (DNA): TGCAGCGTTGAGGGTGGGAAACGCTCTGGGGCCAACGTCCTGACTTTC. Translation gives CSVEGGKRSGANVLTF.

The chain links TRBV2 to TRBJ1-3, with D unclear. The germline CDR1 and CDR2 sequences are SNHLY and FYNNEI. This CDR3 is 12 amino acids long. Trimming removed 2 bases from V and 3 bases from J, with 2 bases in between. The CDR3 spells CASSEIGNTIYF. As DNA, the CDR3 is TGTGCCAGCAGTGAAATTGGAAACACCATATATTTT.

This clone was seen a single time. The chain combines TRBV6-1 with TRBJ1-4, with a possible D match to TRBD1 (5 bases). V was shortened by 2 bases and J by 8 bases, with 15 bases between the two germline ends. The germline V gene encodes CDR1 MNHNS and CDR2 SASEGT. This CDR3 is built from 15 residues. CDR3 sequence reads: CASSEHIGGGEKLFF. CDR3 nucleotides: TGTGCCAGCAGTGAACATATCGGGGGTGGGGAAAAACTGTTTTTT.

CDR3 DNA: TGTGCCATCAGGGGGTCGGACAGGGCCCACGAGCAGTACTTC. As protein: CAIRGSDRAHEQYF. The gene calls are TRBV10-3 and TRBJ2-7; 8 positions match TRBD1. The CDR3 has 14 residues. The germline V gene has CDR1 ENHRY and CDR2 SYGVKD. Trimming cost V 6 bases and J 5 bases; bases outside gene matches: 9.

The chain carries TRBV19 and TRBJ2-3; 8 positions agree with TRBD2. Looked up from germline, CDR1 is LNHDA and CDR2 is SQIVND (reference sequence). This CDR3 comprises 13 residues. With V trimmed by 7 bases and J by 7 bases, 7 bases remained unmatched. CDR3 sequence (DNA): TGTGCCAGTATGCTCGGGGGGGCAAATACGCAGTATTTT. It encodes CASMLGGANTQYF.

The rearrangement uses TRBV27 and TRBJ1-5; 7 bases are a match to TRBD1. CDR3 length: 12 residues. The J segment lost 4 bases and the V segment lost 8 bases, leaving 2 bases of the junction unmatched. Germline CDR1 and CDR2: MNHEY and SMNVEV (reference sequence). The CDR3 loop reads CASGTVNQPQHF. CDR3 coding DNA: TGTGCCAGCGGGACAGTAAATCAGCCCCAGCATTTT.

The V call is TRBV2, the J call TRBJ2-3; 9 nucleotides align to TRBD2. Germline trimming cut 4 bases from V and 5 bases from J; bases unmatched to any gene: 4. CDR3 length: 14 residues. Germline CDR1 is SNHLY and CDR2 is FYNNEI. For the CDR3, the DNA is TGTGCCAGCAGTGTCGCTAGCGGGGAAGATACGCAGTATTTT. It translates to CASSVASGEDTQYF.

The rearrangement uses TRBV7-2 and TRBJ1-1, with a weak D call TRBD1 (6 bases). The CDR3 consists of 13 residues. Germline-derived CDR1 and CDR2 are SGHTA and FQGNSA. V was shortened by 1 base and J by 6 bases, with 9 bases between the two germline ends. For the CDR3, the DNA is TGTGCCAGCAGCTTAGACGCAGGGGCTGAAGCTTTCTTT. It is translated as CASSLDAGAEAFF.

This clone was seen only a few times. In nucleotides, the CDR3 is TGTGCCAGCAGCTTGTGGACAGGGGATGGCTACACCTTC. Protein sequence: CASSLWTGDGYTF. The chain couples TRBV5-4 to TRBJ1-2; 9 nucleotides agree with TRBD1. Germline V CDR1 and CDR2: SGHNT, YYREEE (reference sequence). Trimming took 1 base from V and 6 from J; bases not matched to a gene: 1. This CDR3 has 13 amino acids.

There are a few counts of this clone. This chain connects TRBV4-1 to TRBJ2-3, with 7 bases identical to TRBD1. V was clipped by 0 bases and J by 3 bases; unmatched bases: 9. Per germline, CDR1 MGHRA and CDR2 YSYEKL. CDR3 size: 17 residues. CDR3: CASSQDLTGINTDTQYF. The CDR3 region has the DNA TGCGCCAGCAGCCAAGATCTGACAGGGATTAATACAGATACGCAGTATTTT.

The V gene is TRBV29-1, the J gene TRBJ2-3, with TRBD2 matching 10 bases. J was trimmed by 6 bases and V by 6 bases; bases with no gene match: 12. Germline V lookup: CDR1 SQVTM, CDR2 ANQGSEA. The CDR3 runs 15 residues. The CDR3, as DNA: TGCAGCGTCACGACTCTAGCGGGAGTGAGGGATACGCAGTATTTT. Protein product: CSVTTLAGVRDTQYF.

The chain links TRBV7-2 to TRBJ2-5; D is perhaps TRBD2 (5 bases). Per germline, CDR1 SGHTA and CDR2 FQGNSA. Trimming removed 5 bases from V and 4 bases from J, with 11 bases in between. The CDR3 loop spans 13 amino acids. The CDR3 DNA reads TGTGCCAGCAGCCTGGCGGGTCGAGAGACCCAGTACTTC. Protein product: CASSLAGRETQYF.

This chain joins TRBV5-4 and TRBJ1-2; TRBD1 is a possible D gene (6 bases). Germline values: CDR1 SGHNT, CDR2 YYREEE (reference sequence). There are 15 residues in the CDR3. The V end was cut by 4 bases, the J end by 5 bases, with 18 bases between. CDR3 coding DNA: TGTGCCAGCAGCCGGGGTAGGACAGACACATATGGCTACACCTTC. It codes for CASSRGRTDTYGYTF.